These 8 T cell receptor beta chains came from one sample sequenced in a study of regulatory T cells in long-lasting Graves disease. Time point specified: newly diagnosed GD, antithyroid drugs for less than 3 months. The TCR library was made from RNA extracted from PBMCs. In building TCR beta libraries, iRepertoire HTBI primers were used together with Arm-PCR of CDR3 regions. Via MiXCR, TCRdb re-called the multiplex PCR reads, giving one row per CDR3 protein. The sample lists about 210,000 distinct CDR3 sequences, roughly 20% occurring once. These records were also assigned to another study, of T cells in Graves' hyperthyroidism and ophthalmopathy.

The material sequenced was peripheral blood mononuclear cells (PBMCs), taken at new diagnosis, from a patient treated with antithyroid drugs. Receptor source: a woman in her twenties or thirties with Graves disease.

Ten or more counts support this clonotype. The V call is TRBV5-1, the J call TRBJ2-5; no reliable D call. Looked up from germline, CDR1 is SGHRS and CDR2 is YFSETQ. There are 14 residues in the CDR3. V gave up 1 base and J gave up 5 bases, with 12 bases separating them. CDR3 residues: CASSLMGSLETQYF. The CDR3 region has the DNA TGCGCCAGCAGCTTGATGGGCAGCCTCGAGACCCAGTACTTC. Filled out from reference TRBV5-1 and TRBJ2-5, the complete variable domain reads KAGVTQTPRYLIKTRGQQVTLSCSPISGHRSVSWYQQTPGQGLQFLFEYFSETQRNKGNFPGRFSGRQFSNSRSEMNVSTLELGDSALYLCASSLMGSLETQYFGPGTRLLVL.

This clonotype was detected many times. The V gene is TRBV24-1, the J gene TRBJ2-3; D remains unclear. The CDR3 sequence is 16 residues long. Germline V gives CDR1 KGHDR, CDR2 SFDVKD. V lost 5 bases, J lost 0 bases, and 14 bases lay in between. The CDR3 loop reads CATSVPERASTDTQYF. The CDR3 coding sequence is TGTGCCACCAGTGTCCCCGAAAGGGCTAGCACAGATACGCAGTATTTT.

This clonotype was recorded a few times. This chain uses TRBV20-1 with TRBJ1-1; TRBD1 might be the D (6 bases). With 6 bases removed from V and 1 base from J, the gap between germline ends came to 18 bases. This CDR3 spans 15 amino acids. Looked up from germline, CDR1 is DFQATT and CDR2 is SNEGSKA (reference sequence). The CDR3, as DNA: TGCAGTGCCGCGGGGGCAGGGCGGGGGAACACTGAAGCTTTCTTT. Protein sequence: CSAAGAGRGNTEAFF.

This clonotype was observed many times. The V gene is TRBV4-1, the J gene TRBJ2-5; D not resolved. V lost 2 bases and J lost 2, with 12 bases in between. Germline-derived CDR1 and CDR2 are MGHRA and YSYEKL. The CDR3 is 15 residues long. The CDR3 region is CASSQHRIAQETQYF. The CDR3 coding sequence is TGCGCCAGCAGCCAACATAGGATAGCACAAGAGACCCAGTACTTC.

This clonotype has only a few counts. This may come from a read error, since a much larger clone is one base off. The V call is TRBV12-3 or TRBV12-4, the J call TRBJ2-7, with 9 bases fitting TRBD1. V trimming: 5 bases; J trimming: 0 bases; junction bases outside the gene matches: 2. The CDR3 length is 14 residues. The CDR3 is CASSKTGGSYEQYF. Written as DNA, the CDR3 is TGTGCCAGCAGTAAGACAGGGGGCTCCTACGAGCAGTACTTC.

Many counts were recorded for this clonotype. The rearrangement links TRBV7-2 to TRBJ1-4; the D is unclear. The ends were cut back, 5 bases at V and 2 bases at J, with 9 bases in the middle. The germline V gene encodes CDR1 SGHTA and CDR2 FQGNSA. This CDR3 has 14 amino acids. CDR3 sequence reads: CASSVSRTNEKLFF. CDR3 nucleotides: TGTGCCAGCAGCGTCAGTAGGACTAATGAAAAACTGTTTTTT.

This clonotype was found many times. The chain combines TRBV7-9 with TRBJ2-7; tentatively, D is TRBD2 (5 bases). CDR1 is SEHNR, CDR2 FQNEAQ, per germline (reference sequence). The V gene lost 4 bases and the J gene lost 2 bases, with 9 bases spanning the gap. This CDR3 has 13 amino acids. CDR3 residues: CASSSSGTYEQYF. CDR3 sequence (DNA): TGTGCCAGCAGCTCCTCGGGAACCTACGAGCAGTACTTC. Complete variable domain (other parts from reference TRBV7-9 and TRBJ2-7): DTGVSQNPRHKITKRGQNVTFRCDPISEHNRLYWYRQTLGQGPEFLTYFQNEAQLEKSRLLSDRFSAERPKGSFSTLEIQRTEQGDSAMYLCASSSSGTYEQYFGPGTRLTVT.

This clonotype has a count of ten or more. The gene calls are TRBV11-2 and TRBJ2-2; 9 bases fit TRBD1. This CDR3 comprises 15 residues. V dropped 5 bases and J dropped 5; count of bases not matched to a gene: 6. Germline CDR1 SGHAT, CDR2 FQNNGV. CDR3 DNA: TGTGCCAGCAGCCCTGGGACAGGGTATACCGGGGAGCTGTTTTTT. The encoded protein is CASSPGTGYTGELFF.